The 13 T cell receptor beta chains given below trace back to one sample, sequenced in a study of blood T cell repertoires in COVID-19 (TCRdb year 2020). Libraries were made using the immunoSEQ multiplex PCR assay. TCRdb holds this immuneACCESS table with in-frame rearrangements only. Some clones are missing; in checked studies, unresolved V genes explain under half, and the rest has no known cause. In all, the sample holds some 120,000 clones, and approximately 86% of those were seen once. 4.5% of the sample belongs to the ten largest clones. Source material: peripheral blood. All receptors derive from a man aged 40-55 years with acute or convalescent COVID-19.

The chain carries TRBV25-1 and TRBJ2-1, with 8 bases lining up with TRBD2. The V segment lost 4 bases and the J segment 3 bases; nucleotides outside the gene matches: 5. Germline CDR1 is MGHDK and CDR2 is SYGVNS. The CDR3 totals 15 residues. Written as DNA, the CDR3 is TGTGCCAGCAGTGCCGGGACTAGGTACTACAATGAGCAGTTCTTC. Its protein is CASSAGTRYYNEQFF.

This chain uses TRBV14 with TRBJ2-1; TRBD2 agrees at 7 bases. Germline-derived CDR1 and CDR2 are SGHDN and FVKESK. J lost 4 bases, V lost 1 base, and 1 base had no gene match. CDR3 size: 14 residues. In DNA form, the CDR3 reads TGTGCCAGCAGCCAAGGACTAGCTTACAATGAGCAGTTCTTC. Translated: CASSQGLAYNEQFF.

CDR3 DNA: TGTGCCAGCAGCCTGACACGCGGCTACACCTTC. This codes for CASSLTRGYTF. This chain connects TRBV12-3 or TRBV12-4 to TRBJ1-2, with D unresolved. This CDR3 spans 11 amino acids. V shed 6 bases and J shed 8 bases, with 10 bases lying between them.

V gene TRBV20-1 combines with J gene TRBJ1-2; D is uncertain. V was shortened by 7 bases and J by 5 bases, with 11 bases between the two germline ends. The CDR3 length is 11 residues. Germline values: CDR1 DFQATT, CDR2 SNEGSKA (reference sequence). The CDR3: CSVRQPYGYTF. CDR3 coding DNA: TGCAGTGTCAGGCAGCCTTATGGCTACACCTTC.

The J gene is TRBJ1-3, the V gene TRBV7-2; 7 nucleotides match TRBD1. This CDR3 has 16 amino acids. The junction had 5 bases not matched to a gene; V was cut back by 3 bases and J by 0 bases. The germline CDR1 and CDR2 sequences are SGHTA and FQGNSA. Here the CDR3 reads CASSFDRASSGNTIYF. The CDR3 DNA reads TGTGCCAGCAGCTTCGACAGGGCAAGCTCTGGAAACACCATATATTTT. The entire variable domain, with the rest obtained from reference TRBV7-2 and TRBJ1-3, is as follows: GAGVSQSPSNKVTEKGKDVELRCDPISGHTALYWYRQSLGQGLEFLIYFQGNSAPDKSGLPSDRFSAERTGGSVSTLTIQRTQQEDSAVYLCASSFDRASSGNTIYFGEGSWLTVV.

The V gene is TRBV7-9, the J gene TRBJ2-7; 10 bases agree with TRBD1. Germline CDR1 and CDR2: SEHNR and FQNEAQ (reference sequence). V was pared by 5 bases and J by 2 bases, with 6 bases of the junction left unmatched. This CDR3 contains 15 residues. The CDR3 protein is CASSTRDRGPYEQYF. CDR3 coding DNA: TGTGCCAGCAGCACCCGGGACAGGGGTCCCTACGAGCAGTACTTC.

Worth noting for this clone: This same CDR3 is encoded by further DNA sequences in the sample. The V call is TRBV18, the J call TRBJ1-2, with a tentative D call TRBD1 (6 bases). V was trimmed by 3 bases and J by 3 bases, leaving 8 bases between them. The CDR3 is 13 residues long. Germline loops: CDR1 KGHSH, CDR2 LQKENI. The CDR3 is CASSPSGDYGYTF. CDR3 DNA: TGTGCCAGCTCACCCTCAGGGGACTATGGCTACACCTTC. Variable domain in full (rest from reference TRBV18 and TRBJ1-2): NAGVMQNPRHLVRRRGQEARLRCSPMKGHSHVYWYRQLPEEGLKFMVYLQKENIIDESGMPKERFSAEFPKEGPSILRIQQVVRGDSAAYFCASSPSGDYGYTFGSGTRLTVV.

The gene calls are TRBV6-5 and TRBJ1-5, with unresolved D. CDR3 length: 12 residues. Germline V gene lookup returns CDR1 MNHEY and CDR2 SVGAGI. V was shortened by 2 bases and J by 10 bases, with 9 bases between the two germline ends. CDR3 sequence (DNA): TGTGCCAGCAGTTACGACGGGTACCCCCAGCATTTT. It specifies CASSYDGYPQHF.

The chain carries TRBV19 and TRBJ2-7; 14 bases line up with TRBD2. V was pared by 5 bases and J by 2 bases, with 5 bases of the junction left unmatched. CDR3 length: 16 residues. Germline CDR1 and CDR2: LNHDA and SQIVND (reference sequence). The CDR3 nucleotides are TGTGCCAGTAGTGGGACTAGCGGGAGACTGACCTACGAGCAGTACTTC. Translated, it gives CASSGTSGRLTYEQYF. Filled out from reference TRBV19 and TRBJ2-7, the complete variable domain reads DGGITQSPKYLFRKEGQNVTLSCEQNLNHDAMYWYRQDPGQGLRLIYYSQIVNDFQKGDIAEGYSVSREKKESFPLTVTSAQKNPTAFYLCASSGTSGRLTYEQYFGPGTRLTVT.

This sequence joins TRBV6-5 and TRBJ1-1, with D tentatively TRBD1 (5 bases). Trimming left V 6 bases short and J 3 bases short, with 11 bases between. The germline V gene encodes CDR1 MNHEY and CDR2 SVGAGI. The CDR3 sequence is 13 residues long. The CDR3 loop reads CASSRVRDTEAFF. The CDR3 DNA is TGTGCCAGCAGCCGAGTCAGGGACACTGAAGCTTTCTTT.

This sequence joins TRBV5-4 and TRBJ2-7; TRBD1 might be the D (6 bases). Germline CDR1 and CDR2: SGHNT and YYREEE (reference sequence). The CDR3 sequence is 13 residues long. Deletions cut 4 bases from V and 2 bases from J, with 10 bases between. The CDR3 DNA sequence: TGTGCCAGCAGCCCGGACAGAGCCTACGAGCAGTACTTC. The encoded protein is CASSPDRAYEQYF.

The chain has TRBV27 and TRBJ2-7, with 7 bases that match TRBD1. The CDR3 sequence is 14 residues long. CDR1 and CDR2 (germline): MNHEY, SMNVEV (reference sequence). Trimming removed 4 bases from V and 0 bases from J; junction bases left unmatched: 3. The CDR3, as DNA: TGTGCCAGCAGTTGGGGACAGAGCTCCTACGAGCAGTACTTC. It translates to CASSWGQSSYEQYF.

This clone was counted a single time. V gene TRBV11-2 combines with J gene TRBJ2-1; D is perhaps TRBD1 (6 bases). Germline loops: CDR1 SGHAT, CDR2 FQNNGV. The V and J ends lost 2 bases and 7 bases respectively, with 12 bases between them. This CDR3 has 14 amino acids. In DNA form, the CDR3 reads TGTGCCAGCAGCTTAATTTACAGGGAGAATGAGCAGTTCTTC. Protein: CASSLIYRENEQFF. The full variable domain, with the rest looked up from reference TRBV11-2 and TRBJ2-1, is EAGVAQSPRYKIIEKRQSVAFWCNPISGHATLYWYQQILGQGPKLLIQFQNNGVVDDSQLPKDRFSAERLKGVDSTLKIQPAKLEDSAVYLCASSLIYRENEQFFGPGTRLTVL.